Presented here are 25 T cell receptor beta chains from one specimen sequenced in a study of OX40 agonist ivuxolimab in advanced cancers. The data were produced by immunoSEQ multiplex PCR, yet TCRdb's version contains in-frame clones alone and is incomplete. The data contain tens of thousands of clones, roughly 83% of them singletons. The specimen was CD4+ or CD8+ T cells sorted from blood, collected in a trial of the OX40 agonist ivuxolimab. These TCRs come from an adult with an advanced solid tumor such as melanoma, head and neck, liver or kidney cancer.

The V gene is TRBV6-1, the J gene TRBJ1-1; D gene ambiguous. This CDR3 is built from 13 residues. Per the germline V gene, CDR1 is MNHNS and CDR2 is SASEGT. V lost 7 bases and J 3 bases, leaving 12 bases between the germline ends. CDR3 nucleotide sequence: TGTGCCAGCAAGGCAGGCGGACACACTGAAGCTTTCTTT. Translating it yields CASKAGGHTEAFF.

The chain has TRBV6-5 and TRBJ2-7; D remains ambiguous. The germline V and J ends were trimmed by 2 bases and 3 bases, with 14 bases remaining between them. The germline CDR1 and CDR2 sequences are MNHEY and SVGAGI. CDR3 size: 15 residues. The CDR3 loop reads CASSYNRLALYEQYF. The CDR3 DNA sequence: TGTGCCAGCAGTTACAACAGATTGGCCCTCTACGAGCAGTACTTC.

The V and J genes are TRBV18 and TRBJ2-7; a weak D match, TRBD2 (6 bases). Trimming pared 0 bases from V and 3 bases from J, leaving 9 bases between. Germline V gives CDR1 KGHSH, CDR2 LQKENI. The CDR3 consists of 14 residues. CDR3 loop: CASSPPGGNYEQYF. The CDR3 bases are TGTGCCAGCTCACCACCGGGGGGTAACTACGAGCAGTACTTC. Supplemented by reference TRBV18 and TRBJ2-7, the full variable domain reads NAGVMQNPRHLVRRRGQEARLRCSPMKGHSHVYWYRQLPEEGLKFMVYLQKENIIDESGMPKERFSAEFPKEGPSILRIQQVVRGDSAAYFCASSPPGGNYEQYFGPGTRLTVT.

The chain recombines TRBV29-1 with TRBJ2-3; 8 bases are shared with TRBD2. Germline values: CDR1 SQVTM, CDR2 ANQGSEA. CDR3 size: 11 residues. The CDR3 spells CSLREGRAQYF. The CDR3 region has the DNA TGCAGTCTTCGGGAGGGCCGGGCGCAGTATTTT.

The chain joins TRBV28 to TRBJ1-1; D unresolved. CDR1 and CDR2 from the germline V gene are MDHEN and SYDVKM. CDR3 size: 15 residues. V lost 6 bases and J lost 4, with 18 bases in between. The CDR3 DNA reads TGTGCCAGCAGACCAGGCAGTAGAGGGAGCACTGAAGCTTTCTTT. Translating gives CASRPGSRGSTEAFF.

The chain employs TRBV10-1 and TRBJ1-1; D may be TRBD1 (5 bases). The CDR3 totals 15 residues. V gave up 2 bases and J gave up 2 bases, with 12 bases separating them. Germline lookup yields CDR1 WNHNN and CDR2 SYGVQD (reference sequence). The CDR3 loop is CASSEAGRKNTEAFF. The CDR3 DNA reads as TGCGCCAGCAGTGAGGCGGGACGAAAAAACACTGAAGCTTTCTTT.

The chain joins TRBV5-4 to TRBJ2-5, with D possibly being TRBD2 (6 bases). The CDR3 loop spans 13 amino acids. The V and J ends lost 0 bases and 5 bases respectively, with 8 bases between them. The germline CDR1 and CDR2 sequences are SGHNT and YYREEE (reference sequence). The DNA for the CDR3 is TGTGCCAGCAGCTTGGAAGGGAGGGAGACCCAGTACTTC. It is translated as CASSLEGRETQYF.

The chain joins TRBV5-4 to TRBJ2-3; no clear D. Germline CDR1 is SGHNT and CDR2 is YYREEE (reference sequence). V lost 4 bases and J lost 8, with 8 bases in between. This CDR3 contains 11 residues. The CDR3 DNA is TGTGCCAGCAGCGAGGCAATTACGCAGTATTTT. Protein: CASSEAITQYF.

This sequence joins TRBV7-2 and TRBJ2-1, with 8 bases identical to TRBD2. The V gene end was trimmed by 4 bases and the J gene end by 0 bases; junction bases not matched to a gene: 2. The CDR3 sequence is 15 residues long. The V gene's germline CDR1 is SGHTA and CDR2 FQGNSA. In DNA, the CDR3 is TGTGCCAGCAGCTCAGGGACTAGCTCCTACAATGAGCAGTTCTTC. Encoded protein: CASSSGTSSYNEQFF.

The chain couples TRBV28 to TRBJ1-6; 9 nucleotides match TRBD1. Germline values: CDR1 MDHEN, CDR2 SYDVKM. Trimming took 8 bases from V and 1 from J; bases not matched to a gene: 6. This CDR3 comprises 16 residues. The CDR3 loop reads CASGGQGKSYNSPLHF. DNA of the CDR3: TGTGCCAGCGGGGGACAGGGAAAGTCCTATAATTCACCCCTCCACTTT.

The V and J genes are TRBV5-4 and TRBJ2-1; TRBD2 matches at 9 bases. CDR3 size: 14 residues. V lost 5 bases and J lost 4; bases outside the gene matches: 4. The germline V gene has CDR1 SGHNT and CDR2 YYREEE (reference sequence). The CDR3 DNA reads as TGTGCCAGCAGTATTAGCGGGAGTTACAATGAGCAGTTCTTC. Translation gives CASSISGSYNEQFF.

The DNA of the CDR3 is TGCGCCAGCAGCCTGGGACACGAGGGTCAGCCCCAGCATTTT. It specifies CASSLGHEGQPQHF. The rearrangement uses TRBV5-1 and TRBJ1-5; maybe TRBD1 (6 bases). CDR3 length: 14 residues. CDR1 is SGHRS, CDR2 YFSETQ, per germline. V dropped 4 bases and J dropped 6 bases, with 14 bases sitting between them. The entire variable domain, with the rest obtained from reference TRBV5-1 and TRBJ1-5, is as follows: KAGVTQTPRYLIKTRGQQVTLSCSPISGHRSVSWYQQTPGQGLQFLFEYFSETQRNKGNFPGRFSGRQFSNSRSEMNVSTLELGDSALYLCASSLGHEGQPQHFGDGTRLSIL.

The V call is TRBV11-2, the J call TRBJ1-5; TRBD1 might be the D (6 bases). CDR1 and CDR2 (germline): SGHAT, FQNNGV. V was pared by 5 bases and J by 5 bases, with 10 bases between. The CDR3 is 13 amino acids. The CDR3, as DNA: TGTGCCAGCAGCCTAGGGGGTTATCAGCCCCAGCATTTT. Translation gives CASSLGGYQPQHF.

V and J are TRBV29-1 and TRBJ2-1, with 11 bases identical to TRBD1. The CDR3 has 14 residues. J gave up 8 bases and V 4 bases, and 7 bases lay outside the gene matches. Germline-derived CDR1 and CDR2 are SQVTM and ANQGSEA. The CDR3 DNA follows: TGCAGCGTTGGACCGGGACAGGGGGGCGATGAGCAGTTCTTC. Its translation: CSVGPGQGGDEQFF.

This rearrangement joins TRBV30 to TRBJ1-5; no firm D call. CDR3 length equals 13 residues. Germline values: CDR1 GTSNPN, CDR2 SVGIG (reference sequence). Trimming cost V 3 bases and J 4 bases, with 10 bases left between them. CDR3 amino acids: CAWSRTINQPQHF. CDR3 coding DNA: TGTGCCTGGAGCCGTACGATTAATCAGCCCCAGCATTTT.

The V gene is TRBV7-8, the J gene TRBJ2-2; possible D gene TRBD1, 5 bases. CDR1 is SGHVS, CDR2 FQNEAQ, per germline. The CDR3 runs 15 residues. V was clipped by 0 bases and J by 5 bases, with 10 bases between them. Here the CDR3 DNA reads TGTGCCAGCAGCTTAGCGGTAGGGGTGACCGGGGAGCTGTTTTTT. Its translation is CASSLAVGVTGELFF.

The chain couples TRBV11-2 to TRBJ2-1; TRBD2 aligns across 9 bases. V gave up 5 bases and J gave up 12 bases; unmatched junction bases: 11. This CDR3 contains 14 residues. Germline CDR1 is SGHAT and CDR2 is FQNNGV. The CDR3 protein is CASSPPVSGSGQFF. CDR3 DNA: TGTGCCAGCAGCCCGCCGGTTAGCGGGAGTGGGCAGTTCTTC.

By sample share, this clone is medium-sized. The chain joins TRBV6-1 to TRBJ1-3; D unclear. CDR1 and CDR2 from the germline V gene are MNHNS and SASEGT. The V and J ends lost 10 bases and 0 bases respectively, with 7 bases between them. The CDR3 extends over 12 amino acids. CDR3 amino acids: CATHSSGNTIYF. The CDR3 DNA reads TGTGCCACCCACAGCTCTGGAAACACCATATATTTT.

This clone occurred a few times. This chain links TRBV19 with TRBJ2-7; 9 bases match TRBD2. The J segment lost 4 bases and the V segment lost 7 bases, leaving 14 bases of the junction unmatched. Per germline, CDR1 LNHDA and CDR2 SQIVND (reference sequence). The CDR3 runs to 16 residues. CDR3 nucleotide sequence: TGTGCCAGTAAACCCTCTGCGGGACTAGCAGGATACGAGCAGTACTTC. Residues: CASKPSAGLAGYEQYF.

This clone has only a few counts. The J gene is TRBJ2-2, the V gene TRBV2; D gene uncertain. The V and J ends lost 4 bases and 4 bases respectively, with 13 bases between them. This CDR3 spans 15 amino acids. Germline V gene lookup returns CDR1 SNHLY and CDR2 FYNNEI. The CDR3 sequence is CASSVPWAPTGELFF. DNA of the CDR3: TGTGCCAGCAGTGTTCCCTGGGCCCCCACCGGGGAGCTGTTTTTT.

This sequence joins TRBV9 and TRBJ1-4; possibly TRBD1 for D (6 bases). The CDR3 contains 14 residues. Trimming took off 4 bases at V and 5 bases at J, with 12 bases between the two ends. Germline-derived CDR1 and CDR2 are SGDLS and YYNGEE. The CDR3 here is CASSLGQLNEKLFF. In DNA, the CDR3 is TGTGCCAGCAGCCTAGGACAGCTGAATGAAAAACTGTTTTTT.

This chain joins TRBV11-2 and TRBJ1-3; D not resolved. Germline values: CDR1 SGHAT, CDR2 FQNNGV. CDR3 size: 15 residues. The V and J ends lost 2 bases and 6 bases respectively, with 14 bases between them. Here the CDR3 reads CASSLFPPVANTIYF. CDR3 sequence (DNA): TGTGCCAGCAGCTTATTTCCTCCAGTTGCAAACACCATATATTTT.

This chain connects TRBV7-6 to TRBJ1-5; D not resolved. This CDR3 contains 15 residues. V dropped 1 base and J dropped 0 bases, with 7 bases sitting between them. Germline CDR1 SGHVS, CDR2 FNYEAQ. This CDR3 reads CASSLEWDSNQPQHF. Here the CDR3 DNA reads TGTGCCAGCAGCTTAGAGTGGGATAGCAATCAGCCCCAGCATTTT.

The chain links TRBV6-1 to TRBJ2-5; D gene uncertain. Germline-derived CDR1 and CDR2 are MNHNS and SASEGT. V lost 2 bases and J lost 3, with 10 bases in between. CDR3 size: 14 residues. For the CDR3, the DNA is TGTGCCAGCAGTGAAAGGACGGATAAAGAGACCCAGTACTTC. It specifies CASSERTDKETQYF.

The chain joins TRBV11-1 to TRBJ2-2, with D perhaps TRBD1 (6 bases). The germline V gene has CDR1 SGHAT and CDR2 FQDESV (reference sequence). There are 17 residues in the CDR3. V lost 1 base, J lost 4 bases, and 16 bases lay in between. The CDR3 loop reads CASSLDLGAGPTGELFF. The CDR3 DNA is TGTGCCAGCAGCTTAGATCTGGGGGCAGGGCCCACCGGGGAGCTGTTTTTT.